Each of the 32 T cell receptor beta chains below was sequenced from the same sample in a study of cytomegalovirus exposure and HLA in healthy donors. It was with 60 Vbeta and 13 Jbeta primers that the PCR ran. Generated by immunoSEQ multiplex PCR, the TCRdb table keeps only in-frame clones and is missing some. Of approximately 140,000 clones listed, 75% to 80% are singletons. Sequencing was done on a sample of PBMCs. Receptors originate from a woman in her sixties or seventies in good health and CMV-seronegative.

This clone has a single count. The chain employs TRBV30 and TRBJ2-3, with 10 bases identical to TRBD2. The length of the CDR3 is 15 residues. The junction had 6 bases not matched to a gene; V was cut back by 2 bases and J by 4 bases. Germline V lookup: CDR1 GTSNPN, CDR2 SVGIG (reference sequence). The DNA of the CDR3 is TGTGCCTGGAGTCTGAGCGGGAGGGCCCCAGATACGCAGTATTTT. It specifies CAWSLSGRAPDTQYF. Filled out from reference TRBV30 and TRBJ2-3, the complete variable domain reads SQTIHQWPATLVQPVGSPLSLECTVEGTSNPNLYWYRQAAGRGLQLLFYSVGIGQISSEVPQNLSASRPQDRQFILSSKKLLLSDSGFYLCAWSLSGRAPDTQYFGPGTRLTVL.

The V call is TRBV11-2, the J call TRBJ2-5; 7 bases are shared with TRBD2. The CDR3 extends over 15 amino acids. Per germline, CDR1 SGHAT and CDR2 FQNNGV. V lost 2 bases, J lost 4 bases, and 7 bases stayed unmatched. In nucleotides, the CDR3 is TGTGCCAGCAGCTTATTCATGCCGGGGGGAGAGACCCAGTACTTC. Residues: CASSLFMPGGETQYF.

This chain uses TRBV18 with TRBJ2-1; no clear D. CDR3 length equals 14 residues. CDR1 is KGHSH, CDR2 LQKENI, per germline. V lost 3 bases and J lost 5, with 11 bases in between. In DNA, the CDR3 is TGTGCCAGCTCACCCAACGGTCGAGACAATGAGCAGTTCTTC. Encoded protein: CASSPNGRDNEQFF.

This chain uses TRBV5-1 with TRBJ2-1, with 9 bases fitting TRBD2. The ends lost 4 bases at V and 4 bases at J; junction bases unmatched: 15. Germline-derived CDR1 and CDR2 are SGHRS and YFSETQ. This CDR3 contains 18 residues. In DNA form, the CDR3 reads TGCGCCAGCAGCCCCCGGGGGGGGGCGGGACTAGCTTACAATGAGCAGTTCTTC. This sequence encodes CASSPRGGAGLAYNEQFF.

The gene calls are TRBV7-6 and TRBJ2-2, with D tentatively TRBD1 (6 bases). The CDR3 covers 17 residues. Germline V gene lookup returns CDR1 SGHVS and CDR2 FNYEAQ. V was trimmed by 5 bases and J by 0 bases, leaving 16 bases between them. The CDR3 DNA reads as TGTGCCAGCAGCGCTTATGGACAGAGCGCGAACACCGGGGAGCTGTTTTTT. Protein: CASSAYGQSANTGELFF.

This clone showed up just once. The chain joins TRBV28 to TRBJ2-3, with 7 nucleotides matching TRBD1. Germline lookup yields CDR1 MDHEN and CDR2 SYDVKM. Germline trimming cut 5 bases from V and 4 bases from J; bases unmatched to any gene: 6. The CDR3 runs 14 residues. CDR3 in DNA: TGTGCCAGCAGTCCCCCGACAGGGCCAGATACGCAGTATTTT. Translation: CASSPPTGPDTQYF.

As for this clone: An end of the junction does not agree with germline; a read error may underlie this. This specimen includes other DNA sequences encoding the same CDR3. The rearrangement links TRBV7-2 to TRBJ2-1; D uncertain. The V gene's germline CDR1 is SGHTA and CDR2 FQGNSA. The CDR3 is made up of 16 amino acids. CDR3 loop: CASSLGSGSSYNEQFF. Here the CDR3 DNA reads TGTGCCAGTAGCTTAGGGTCAGGTAGCTCCTACAATGAGCAGTTCTTC.

In the case of this clone: The same CDR3 is also encoded by other DNA sequences in this sample. The chain's CDR3 is CASSLGPTSGNSYEQYF. CDR3 in DNA: TGTGCCAGCAGCTTGGGACCCACTAGCGGGAACTCCTACGAGCAGTACTTC. The V and J genes are TRBV11-2 and TRBJ2-7; 10 nucleotides align to TRBD2. Germline loops: CDR1 SGHAT, CDR2 FQNNGV. V gave up 3 bases and J gave up 0 bases; unmatched junction bases: 8. The CDR3 has 17 amino acids. Full variable domain (remainder filled in from reference TRBV11-2 and TRBJ2-7): EAGVAQSPRYKIIEKRQSVAFWCNPISGHATLYWYQQILGQGPKLLIQFQNNGVVDDSQLPKDRFSAERLKGVDSTLKIQPAKLEDSAVYLCASSLGPTSGNSYEQYFGPGTRLTVT.

The J gene is TRBJ2-1, the V gene TRBV7-2; D may be TRBD2 (7 bases). Germline CDR1 SGHTA, CDR2 FQGNSA. V lost 1 base to trimming and J lost 2 bases, with 12 bases between them. CDR3 length equals 16 residues. The CDR3 coding sequence is TGTGCCAGCAGCTTAGGAAGGGGGGGAACCTACAATGAGCAGTTCTTC. It encodes CASSLGRGGTYNEQFF.

Of note for this clone: Other DNA sequences from this sample encode an identical CDR3 as well. This rearrangement joins TRBV7-2 to TRBJ1-3; 7 bases align to TRBD1. V lost 1 base, J lost 0 bases, and 6 bases stayed unmatched. There are 17 residues in the CDR3. The germline V gene encodes CDR1 SGHTA and CDR2 FQGNSA. The chain's CDR3 is CASSLDRGPNSGNTIYF. The CDR3 DNA follows: TGTGCCAGCAGCTTAGACAGGGGCCCGAACTCTGGAAACACCATATATTTT.

This clone was detected only a few times. CDR3 in DNA: TGTGCCAGCGCAGAAGGGGGTGAGGGATCCTACGAGCAGTACTTC. It translates to CASAEGGEGSYEQYF. The gene calls are TRBV6-4 and TRBJ2-7; D perhaps matches TRBD1 (6 bases). V lost 8 bases and J lost 1, with 18 bases in between. From germline, CDR1 is MRHNA and CDR2 SNTAGT. The CDR3 covers 15 residues.

This sequence joins TRBV7-9 and TRBJ2-3, with 11 bases matching TRBD2. The V gene's germline CDR1 is SEHNR and CDR2 FQNEAQ (reference sequence). The junction had 10 bases not matched to a gene; V was cut back by 5 bases and J by 3 bases. The CDR3 length is 17 residues. CDR3 nucleotide sequence: TGTGCCAGCAGCCCGAGTAGACTAGCGGGGAAAACAGATACGCAGTATTTT. It encodes CASSPSRLAGKTDTQYF. Supplemented by reference TRBV7-9 and TRBJ2-3, the full variable domain reads DTGVSQNPRHKITKRGQNVTFRCDPISEHNRLYWYRQTLGQGPEFLTYFQNEAQLEKSRLLSDRFSAERPKGSFSTLEIQRTEQGDSAMYLCASSPSRLAGKTDTQYFGPGTRLTVL.

In DNA form, the CDR3 reads TGTGCCATTACAGGCCCGAGGACCGGGGAGCTGTTTTTT. Residues: CAITGPRTGELFF. The chain is built from TRBV28 and TRBJ2-2; the D gene is possibly TRBD1 (5 bases). CDR1 and CDR2 (germline): MDHEN, SYDVKM. V lost 10 bases and J 5 bases, leaving 14 bases between the germline ends. CDR3 size: 13 residues. Full variable domain (missing parts from reference TRBV28 and TRBJ2-2): DVKVTQSSRYLVKRTGEKVFLECVQDMDHENMFWYRQDPGLGLRLIYFSYDVKMKEKGDIPEGYSVSREKKERFSLILESASTNQTSMYLCAITGPRTGELFFGEGSRLTVL.

The chain has TRBV7-9 and TRBJ1-1, with a tentative D call TRBD1 (5 bases). V was shortened by 7 bases and J by 6 bases, with 24 bases between the two germline ends. Looked up from germline, CDR1 is SEHNR and CDR2 is FQNEAQ (reference sequence). There are 16 residues in the CDR3. CDR3 sequence: CASIQPRTKASAEAFF. Written as DNA, the CDR3 is TGTGCCAGCATTCAACCGCGGACAAAAGCTTCGGCTGAAGCTTTCTTT.

The rearrangement links TRBV18 to TRBJ2-7; D is possibly TRBD2 (5 bases). Trimming cost V 3 bases and J 6 bases, with 15 bases left between them. Germline lookup yields CDR1 KGHSH and CDR2 LQKENI. The CDR3 has 14 amino acids. CDR3: CASSPRELLGEQYF. The CDR3 DNA follows: TGTGCCAGCTCACCGAGGGAGTTACTGGGCGAGCAGTACTTC.

The J gene is TRBJ2-7, the V gene TRBV27; D may be TRBD1 (5 bases). Trimming took off 5 bases at V and 0 bases at J, with 8 bases between the two ends. The CDR3 runs to 13 residues. The V gene's germline CDR1 is MNHEY and CDR2 SMNVEV (reference sequence). CDR3: CASSRQNSYEQYF. In DNA, the CDR3 is TGTGCCAGCAGTCGACAGAACTCCTACGAGCAGTACTTC.

V usage is TRBV5-1 and J usage is TRBJ1-1, with D possibly TRBD1 on 6 matching bases. The CDR3 is 15 amino acids. V was trimmed by 4 bases and J by 2 bases, leaving 15 bases between them. The V gene's germline CDR1 is SGHRS and CDR2 YFSETQ. DNA of the CDR3: TGCGCCAGCAGCCCCAAGACAGGTTCCAACACTGAAGCTTTCTTT. Amino acids: CASSPKTGSNTEAFF.

The rearrangement links TRBV4-2 to TRBJ1-4; no clear D gene. Per germline, CDR1 LGHNA and CDR2 YNFKEQ. Trimming shortened V by 2 bases and J by 5 bases, and 18 bases separated the two germline ends. The CDR3 is 17 amino acids. The CDR3 sequence: CASSQSTTAGFNEKLFF. CDR3 bases: TGTGCCAGCAGCCAATCCACCACAGCGGGCTTCAATGAAAAACTGTTTTTT.

The chain carries TRBV6-5 and TRBJ2-7; D is undetermined. The CDR3 is 14 residues long. Trimming pared 0 bases from V and 2 bases from J, leaving 8 bases between. Germline V lookup: CDR1 MNHEY, CDR2 SVGAGI. The CDR3 sequence is CASSYSFTAYEQYF. The CDR3 region has the DNA TGTGCCAGCAGTTACTCGTTCACAGCCTACGAGCAGTACTTC.

V usage is TRBV6-6 and J usage is TRBJ1-1, with D possibly TRBD1 on 5 matching bases. Trimming pared 0 bases from V and 4 bases from J, leaving 12 bases between. The V gene's germline CDR1 is MNHNY and CDR2 SVGAGI (reference sequence). This CDR3 has 15 residues. CDR3 region: CASSYSGGGSTEAFF. For the CDR3, the DNA is TGTGCCAGCAGTTACTCGGGGGGAGGGAGCACTGAAGCTTTCTTT.

This chain joins TRBV20-1 and TRBJ2-4, with D perhaps matching TRBD1 (5 bases). This CDR3 region has 10 residues. The germline gives CDR1 DFQATT, CDR2 SNEGSKA (reference sequence). Trimming took off 6 bases at V and 5 bases at J, with 5 bases between the two ends. CDR3 amino acids: CSAGQNIQYF. The CDR3 DNA reads TGCAGTGCGGGGCAAAACATTCAGTACTTC.

The rearrangement joins TRBV29-1 to TRBJ2-5; D is perhaps TRBD2 (6 bases). The CDR3 spans 12 residues. In germline, CDR1 is SQVTM, CDR2 ANQGSEA. V lost 4 bases and J 2 bases, leaving 8 bases between the germline ends. DNA of the CDR3: TGCAGCGTTGGTGGGGGGCAAGAGACCCAGTACTTC. Protein product: CSVGGGQETQYF.

The chain couples TRBV6-5 to TRBJ2-1, with 13 bases lining up with TRBD2. The CDR3 is 15 residues long. The V segment lost 5 bases and the J segment 9 bases; nucleotides outside the gene matches: 7. Germline values: CDR1 MNHEY, CDR2 SVGAGI. The CDR3 nucleotides are TGTGCCAGCAGTCATGGACTAGCGGGAGTTAGTGAGCAGTTCTTC. Translated: CASSHGLAGVSEQFF.

The chain joins TRBV6-6 to TRBJ2-7; the D gene is possibly TRBD1 (6 bases). Looked up from germline, CDR1 is MNHNY and CDR2 is SVGAGI (reference sequence). The CDR3 runs 13 residues. Trimming left V 7 bases short and J 2 bases short, with 12 bases between. CDR3 in amino acids: CASTQTGTYEQYF. The CDR3 DNA reads as TGTGCCAGCACCCAGACAGGAACCTACGAGCAGTACTTC.

This clone was counted only a few times. The rearrangement joins TRBV28 to TRBJ1-2; TRBD1 might be the D (6 bases). CDR1 MDHEN and CDR2 SYDVKM come from the germline V gene. V lost 6 bases and J 4 bases, leaving 12 bases between the germline ends. The CDR3 has 13 amino acids. The CDR3: CASRKGGFYGYTF. The CDR3 DNA follows: TGTGCCAGCAGGAAGGGGGGGTTCTATGGCTACACCTTC.

This clone was observed a handful of times. The V gene is TRBV2, the J gene TRBJ2-2; D gene unclear. The V end lost 1 base, the J end lost 2 bases, and 11 bases lay between the germline ends. Per the germline V gene, CDR1 is SNHLY and CDR2 is FYNNEI. The CDR3 consists of 16 residues. The CDR3 reads CASSEVAAENTGELFF. For the CDR3, the DNA is TGTGCCAGCAGTGAAGTGGCGGCGGAAAACACCGGGGAGCTGTTTTTT.

This clone was recorded at least ten times. V and J are TRBV6-5 and TRBJ1-5; D gene unclear. Per the germline V gene, CDR1 is MNHEY and CDR2 is SVGAGI. With 5 bases removed from V and 2 bases from J, the gap between germline ends came to 10 bases. CDR3 size: 14 residues. In DNA, the CDR3 is TGTGCCAGCAGTAAGAGTATGGGCAATCAGCCCCAGCATTTT. It is translated as CASSKSMGNQPQHF.

The chain recombines TRBV7-9 with TRBJ2-2; D is perhaps TRBD1 (6 bases). This CDR3 comprises 16 residues. V lost 5 bases and J lost 4, with 17 bases in between. Looked up from germline, CDR1 is SEHNR and CDR2 is FQNEAQ (reference sequence). CDR3 bases: TGTGCCAGCAGCGAACGGGACACCCCGAGCACCGGGGAGCTGTTTTTT. This encodes CASSERDTPSTGELFF.

The CDR3 region has the DNA TGTGCCAGCACCATAATGACAGGGCTAGCTTCTGGGGCCAACGTCCTGACTTTC. Protein product: CASTIMTGLASGANVLTF. The chain recombines TRBV2 with TRBJ2-6; 7 nucleotides agree with TRBD1. The V gene's germline CDR1 is SNHLY and CDR2 FYNNEI. There are 18 residues in the CDR3. V was pared by 7 bases and J by 1 base, with 13 bases of the junction left unmatched.

The chain has TRBV7-9 and TRBJ2-2, with 9 bases that match TRBD2. The germline CDR1 and CDR2 sequences are SEHNR and FQNEAQ (reference sequence). This CDR3 is built from 16 residues. The V gene end was trimmed by 6 bases and the J gene end by 3 bases; junction bases not matched to a gene: 8. CDR3 DNA: TGTGCCAGCAGGCCGGGACTAGCCGGACACACCGGGGAGCTGTTTTTT. Translating it yields CASRPGLAGHTGELFF.

This clone was detected only once. The chain recombines TRBV28 with TRBJ2-5, with 8 positions matching TRBD1. V shed 7 bases, J shed 5 bases, and the junction held 12 bases outside the gene matches. The CDR3 is 15 residues long. Germline assignment: CDR1 MDHEN and CDR2 SYDVKM. The CDR3 loop is CASTRRAGGLETQYF. The CDR3 DNA follows: TGTGCCAGCACCCGGCGGGCAGGGGGCTTGGAGACCCAGTACTTC.

V is TRBV5-1 and J is TRBJ2-1; 14 nucleotides align to TRBD2. The CDR3 extends over 15 amino acids. Per germline, CDR1 SGHRS and CDR2 YFSETQ. Unmatched junction bases numbered 5, after V lost 4 bases and J lost 8 bases. The CDR3 loop is CASSQRLAGGDEQFF. The CDR3 coding sequence is TGCGCCAGCAGCCAACGACTAGCGGGGGGGGATGAGCAGTTCTTC.